This entry concerns a single T cell receptor beta chain. V lost 4 bases and J lost 6; bases outside the gene matches: 7. The CDR3 contains 15 residues. Per the germline V gene, CDR1 is SGDLS and CDR2 is YYNGEE. The source of the sample is a study of control samples from healthy donors and cancer patients. Sequencing used immunoSEQ multiplex PCR; TCRdb keeps in-frame clones, though not all of them. The sample has over 150,000 clones, approximately 92% seen once. The sequencing sample was made of blood. The sequence was collected from a man aged 18-30 years in good health. This chain uses TRBV9 with TRBJ2-1; 10 nucleotides align to TRBD2. The DNA for the CDR3 is TGTGCCAGCAGCCCCTCTAGCGGGGGCCCCAATGAGCAGTTCTTC. It codes for CASSPSSGGPNEQFF.